The 9 T cell receptor beta chains reported below all come from one sample, sequenced in a study of CD8+ T cells in alopecia areata. As to treatment: oral pan-JAK inhibitor, 5-10 mg twice daily. RNA, once extracted, was reverse transcribed into cDNA for use as the sequencing template. The repertoire was sequenced with immunoSEQ multiplex PCR; TCRdb's copy has only in-frame clones and lacks some. The sample lists 200,000 to 250,000 clones; less than 45% were seen once. Source: CD4+ T cells sorted from blood, taken at roughly week 30, from a patient treated with tofacitinib. These receptors were collected from a human donor with alopecia areata.

Turning to this clone: The sample carries other DNA sequences with the same CDR3. The chain uses TRBV5-1 and TRBJ1-1; D gene ambiguous. The CDR3 sequence is 14 residues long. CDR1 is SGHRS, CDR2 YFSETQ, per germline. Trimming took off 0 bases at V and 2 bases at J, with 8 bases between the two ends. The CDR3 is CASSLGAGNTEAFF. The CDR3 nucleotides read TGCGCCAGCAGCTTGGGAGCAGGCAACACTGAAGCTTTCTTT.

This clone was observed many times. V and J are TRBV7-9 and TRBJ2-7; D is unresolved. The CDR3 length is 13 residues. Deletions cut 5 bases from V and 5 bases from J, with 13 bases between. The germline CDR1 and CDR2 sequences are SEHNR and FQNEAQ (reference sequence). DNA for the CDR3: TGTGCCAGCAGCACCCCGCATTCGAACGAGCAGTACTTC. Its protein product is CASSTPHSNEQYF.

This clone has at least ten counts. This chain links TRBV5-1 with TRBJ2-7; 8 nucleotides agree with TRBD1. The CDR3 consists of 15 residues. Germline CDR1 is SGHRS and CDR2 is YFSETQ. Unmatched junction bases numbered 8, after V lost 1 base and J lost 5 bases. CDR3 loop: CASSLTGTGLDEQYF. The CDR3 DNA sequence: TGCGCCAGCAGCTTGACTGGGACAGGTCTCGACGAGCAGTACTTC. Full variable domain (outside the CDR3, taken from reference TRBV5-1 and TRBJ2-7): KAGVTQTPRYLIKTRGQQVTLSCSPISGHRSVSWYQQTPGQGLQFLFEYFSETQRNKGNFPGRFSGRQFSNSRSEMNVSTLELGDSALYLCASSLTGTGLDEQYFGPGTRLTVT.

The chain employs TRBV29-1 and TRBJ1-1; D possibly corresponds to TRBD1 (6 bases). With 7 bases removed from V and 1 base from J, the gap between germline ends came to 13 bases. From germline, CDR1 is SQVTM and CDR2 ANQGSEA. The CDR3 loop spans 13 amino acids. This chain's CDR3 is CSARLGANTEAFF. The CDR3 DNA reads as TGCAGCGCGAGGTTGGGGGCGAACACTGAAGCTTTCTTT.

This clone has more than one count but fewer than ten. This sequence joins TRBV7-9 and TRBJ2-6; D uncertain. The CDR3 totals 14 residues. Germline CDR1 SEHNR, CDR2 FQNEAQ (reference sequence). V dropped 0 bases and J dropped 3 bases, with 3 bases sitting between them. CDR3 residues: CASSLAGGANVLTF. CDR3 bases: TGTGCCAGCAGCTTAGCGGGTGGGGCCAACGTCCTGACTTTC.

The rearrangement joins TRBV25-1 to TRBJ2-3; D gene ambiguous. CDR1 is MGHDK, CDR2 SYGVNS, per germline. This CDR3 contains 10 residues. The V end lost 6 bases, the J end lost 4 bases, and 2 bases lay between the germline ends. CDR3 amino acids: CASRSDTQYF. The CDR3 DNA follows: TGTGCCAGCAGGTCAGATACGCAGTATTTT.

This clone was found a few times. This rearrangement joins TRBV27 to TRBJ1-1; D might be TRBD1 (5 bases). V was trimmed by 2 bases and J by 4 bases, leaving 8 bases between them. From germline, CDR1 is MNHEY and CDR2 SMNVEV (reference sequence). This CDR3 region has 13 residues. CDR3 coding DNA: TGTGCCAGCAGTTTAAGGGACTTCACTGAAGCTTTCTTT. Protein: CASSLRDFTEAFF.

There are a few counts of this clone. The V gene is TRBV5-1, the J gene TRBJ2-2; no clear D. Germline values: CDR1 SGHRS, CDR2 YFSETQ. This CDR3 region has 13 residues. Trimming took off 2 bases at V and 10 bases at J, with 12 bases between the two ends. The CDR3 nucleotides read TGCGCCAGCAGCTTAGGACCCCGGCAGGAGCTGTTTTTT. This encodes CASSLGPRQELFF.

The genes are TRBV5-1 and TRBJ1-4; D not certain. The length of the CDR3 is 13 residues. Trimming stripped 8 bases from V and 8 bases from J, with 16 bases between. Germline CDR1 SGHRS, CDR2 YFSETQ. The CDR3 DNA reads as TGCGCCAGTGCACCCGGAGGAGGCGAAAAACTGTTTTTT. Protein: CASAPGGGEKLFF. The variable domain in full, completed from reference TRBV5-1 and TRBJ1-4, reads KAGVTQTPRYLIKTRGQQVTLSCSPISGHRSVSWYQQTPGQGLQFLFEYFSETQRNKGNFPGRFSGRQFSNSRSEMNVSTLELGDSALYLCASAPGGGEKLFFGSGTQLSVL.